This T cell receptor (beta chain) was sequenced for a study of spatial heterogeneity in lung cancer. As for the study in general: On average, each unique TCR and UMI combination appeared more than ten times in raw reads. Study findings and constraints: There were more appearances of ubiquitous expanded tumor TCRs in blood at resection than at follow-up.

A unique molecular identifier was carried by every single TCR cDNA molecule. TCRdb itself ran the 5' RACE reads through MiXCR, one entry per CDR3 protein. The sample has about 50,000 distinct CDR3 sequences, approximately 7.6% seen once. On this clonotype: Its antigen is unknown.

Time point here: sample taken at primary tumor resection. Frozen PBMC, nontumor lung or tumor provided whole RNA, which was sequenced unsorted. The TCR sequence derives from a female donor with early-stage non-small cell lung cancer. Here the sequenced sample was PBMCs, taken at surgery.

The CDR3 spells CASSIGAMNTEAFF. The CDR3 nucleotides read TGTGCCAGTAGTATAGGTGCGATGAACACTGAAGCTTTCTTT. The V gene is TRBV19, the J gene TRBJ1-1; D unresolved. The V and J ends lost 1 base and 0 bases respectively, with 6 bases between them. The CDR3 totals 14 residues. CDR1 is LNHDA and CDR2 is SQIVND in the germline V gene (reference sequence).